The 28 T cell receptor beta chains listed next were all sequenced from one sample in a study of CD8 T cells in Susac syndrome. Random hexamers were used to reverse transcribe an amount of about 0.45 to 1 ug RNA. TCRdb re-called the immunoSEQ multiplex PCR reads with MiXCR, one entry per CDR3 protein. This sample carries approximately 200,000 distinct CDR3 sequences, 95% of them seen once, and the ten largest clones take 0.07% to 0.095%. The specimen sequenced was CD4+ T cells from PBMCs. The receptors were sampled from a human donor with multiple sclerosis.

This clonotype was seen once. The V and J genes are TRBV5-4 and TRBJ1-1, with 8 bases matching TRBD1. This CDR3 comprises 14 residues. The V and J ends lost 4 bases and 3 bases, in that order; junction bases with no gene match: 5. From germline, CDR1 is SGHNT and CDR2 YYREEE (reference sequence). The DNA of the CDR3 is TGTGCCAGCAGCCCCCAGGACAGGGACACTGAAGCTTTCTTT. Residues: CASSPQDRDTEAFF.

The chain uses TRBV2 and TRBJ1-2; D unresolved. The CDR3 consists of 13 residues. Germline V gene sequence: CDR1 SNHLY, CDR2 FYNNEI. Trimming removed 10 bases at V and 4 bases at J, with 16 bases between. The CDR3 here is CATSSGSTYGYTF. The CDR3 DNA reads TGTGCCACCTCTAGCGGGTCTACCTATGGCTACACCTTC.

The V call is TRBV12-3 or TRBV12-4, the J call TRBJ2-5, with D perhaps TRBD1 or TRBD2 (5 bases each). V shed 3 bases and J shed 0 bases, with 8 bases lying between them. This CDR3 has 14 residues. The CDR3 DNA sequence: TGTGCCAGCAGTTTGGGACGGAACCAAGAGACCCAGTACTTC. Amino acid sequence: CASSLGRNQETQYF.

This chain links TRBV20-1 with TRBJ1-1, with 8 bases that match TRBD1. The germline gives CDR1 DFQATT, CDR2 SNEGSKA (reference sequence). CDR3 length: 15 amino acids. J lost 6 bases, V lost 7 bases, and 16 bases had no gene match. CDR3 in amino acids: CSVPQTGTGWAEAFF. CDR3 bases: TGCAGTGTTCCCCAAACCGGGACAGGCTGGGCTGAAGCTTTCTTT.

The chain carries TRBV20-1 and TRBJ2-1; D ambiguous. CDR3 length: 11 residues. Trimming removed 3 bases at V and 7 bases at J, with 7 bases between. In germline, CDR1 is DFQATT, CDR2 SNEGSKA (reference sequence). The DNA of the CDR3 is TGCAGTGCTAGTACCAGGAATGAGCAGTTCTTC. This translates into CSASTRNEQFF.

The CDR3 loop is CASRIAGGPRSPNNEQFF. The CDR3 DNA sequence: TGTGCCAGTAGGATTGCGGGGGGCCCTCGTTCCCCAAACAATGAGCAGTTCTTC. The rearrangement uses TRBV19 and TRBJ2-1; TRBD2 matches 8 bases. The CDR3 has 18 residues. The ends lost 6 bases at V and 5 bases at J; junction bases unmatched: 18. CDR1 is LNHDA, CDR2 SQIVND, per germline (reference sequence).

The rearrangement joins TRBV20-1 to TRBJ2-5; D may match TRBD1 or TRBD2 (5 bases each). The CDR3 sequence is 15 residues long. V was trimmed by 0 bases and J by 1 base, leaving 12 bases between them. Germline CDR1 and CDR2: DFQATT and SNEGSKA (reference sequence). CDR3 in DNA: TGCAGTGCTAGAGACGCCGAGGGGATCCAAGAGACCCAGTACTTC. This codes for CSARDAEGIQETQYF.

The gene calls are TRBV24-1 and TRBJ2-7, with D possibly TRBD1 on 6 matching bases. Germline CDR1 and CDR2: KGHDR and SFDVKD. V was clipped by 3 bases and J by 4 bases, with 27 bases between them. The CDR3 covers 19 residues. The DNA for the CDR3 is TGTGCCACCAGTGATCGCAAGAAAACCGCCAGGGACATCTCATACGAGCAGTACGTC. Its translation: CATSDRKKTARDISYEQYV.

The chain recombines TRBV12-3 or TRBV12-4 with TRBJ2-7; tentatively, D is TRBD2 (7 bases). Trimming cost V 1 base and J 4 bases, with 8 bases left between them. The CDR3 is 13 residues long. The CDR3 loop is CASSLEGGYEQYV. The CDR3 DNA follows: TGTGCCAGCAGTTTAGAGGGGGGGTACGAGCAGTACGTC.

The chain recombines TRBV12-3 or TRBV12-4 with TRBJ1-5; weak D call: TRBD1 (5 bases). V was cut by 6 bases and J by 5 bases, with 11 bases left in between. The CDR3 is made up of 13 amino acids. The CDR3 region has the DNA TGTGCCAGCAGCCGGGACTTCGATCAGCCCCAGCATTTT. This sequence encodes CASSRDFDQPQHF.

CDR3 in DNA: TGTGCCAGCAGCGTAGGGGACAGGGGCGGCGGGACTGAAGCTTTCTTT. Encoded protein: CASSVGDRGGGTEAFF. The rearrangement links TRBV9 to TRBJ1-1, with 10 bases aligning to TRBD1. Germline V gene lookup returns CDR1 SGDLS and CDR2 YYNGEE. The CDR3 sequence is 16 residues long. V was pared by 0 bases and J by 5 bases, with 7 bases of the junction left unmatched. The full variable domain, with the rest looked up from reference TRBV9 and TRBJ1-1, is DSGVTQTPKHLITATGQRVTLRCSPRSGDLSVYWYQQSLDQGLQFLIQYYNGEERAKGNILERFSAQQFPDLHSELNLSSLELGDSALYFCASSVGDRGGGTEAFFGQGTRLTVV.

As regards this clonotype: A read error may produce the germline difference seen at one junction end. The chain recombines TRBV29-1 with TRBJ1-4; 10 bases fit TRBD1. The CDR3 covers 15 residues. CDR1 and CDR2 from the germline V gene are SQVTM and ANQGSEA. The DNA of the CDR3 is TGTCAAGTCGGCAGCGTTGGGACAGGGGATGAAAAACTGTTTTTT. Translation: CQVGSVGTGDEKLFF. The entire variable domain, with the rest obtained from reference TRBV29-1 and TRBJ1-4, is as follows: SAVISQKPSRDICQRGTSLTIQCQVDSQVTMMFWYRQQPGQSLTLIATANQGSEATYESGFVIDKFPISRPNLTFSTLTVSNMSPEDSSIYLCQVGSVGTGDEKLFFGSGTQLSVL.

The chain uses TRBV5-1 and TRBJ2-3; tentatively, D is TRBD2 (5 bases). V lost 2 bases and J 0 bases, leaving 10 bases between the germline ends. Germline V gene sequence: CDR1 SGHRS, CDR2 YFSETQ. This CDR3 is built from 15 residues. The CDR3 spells CASSFAGISTDTQYF. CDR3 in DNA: TGCGCCAGCAGCTTTGCGGGCATTAGCACAGATACGCAGTATTTT.

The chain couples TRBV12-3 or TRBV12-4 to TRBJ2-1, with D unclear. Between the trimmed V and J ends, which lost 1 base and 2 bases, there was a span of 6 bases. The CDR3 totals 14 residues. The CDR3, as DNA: TGTGCCAGCAGTTTAGGGCAGCCCTACAATGAGCAGTTCTTC. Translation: CASSLGQPYNEQFF.

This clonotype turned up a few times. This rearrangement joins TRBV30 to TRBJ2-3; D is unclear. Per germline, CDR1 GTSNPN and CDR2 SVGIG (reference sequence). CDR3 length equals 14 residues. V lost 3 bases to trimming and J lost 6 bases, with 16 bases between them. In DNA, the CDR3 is TGTGCCTGGAGGGCCCTGACGCGTAGCGATACGCAGTATTTT. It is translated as CAWRALTRSDTQYF.

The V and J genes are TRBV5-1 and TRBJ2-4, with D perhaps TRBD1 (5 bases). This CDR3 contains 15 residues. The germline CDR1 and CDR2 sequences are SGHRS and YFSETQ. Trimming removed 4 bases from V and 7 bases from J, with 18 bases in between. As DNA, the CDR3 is TGCGCCAGCAGCGCTAATACAGGTGTGGCGAACATTCAGTACTTC. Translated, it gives CASSANTGVANIQYF.

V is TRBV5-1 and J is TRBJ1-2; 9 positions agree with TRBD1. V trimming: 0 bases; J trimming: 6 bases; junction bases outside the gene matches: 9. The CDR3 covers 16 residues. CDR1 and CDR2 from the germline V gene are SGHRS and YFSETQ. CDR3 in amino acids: CASSLVSGTGYHGYTF. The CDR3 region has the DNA TGCGCCAGCAGCTTGGTATCCGGGACAGGGTACCATGGCTACACCTTC.

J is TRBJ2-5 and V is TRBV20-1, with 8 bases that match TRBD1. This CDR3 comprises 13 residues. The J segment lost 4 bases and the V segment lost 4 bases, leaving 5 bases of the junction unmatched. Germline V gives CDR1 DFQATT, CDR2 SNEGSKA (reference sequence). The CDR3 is CSAINTGGETQYF. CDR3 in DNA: TGCAGTGCTATTAACACAGGGGGAGAGACCCAGTACTTC.

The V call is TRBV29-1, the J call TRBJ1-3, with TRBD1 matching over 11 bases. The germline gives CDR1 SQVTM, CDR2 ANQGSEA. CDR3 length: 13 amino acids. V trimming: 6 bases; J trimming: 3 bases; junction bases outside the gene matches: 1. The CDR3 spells CSVGQGVGNTIYF. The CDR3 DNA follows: TGCAGCGTGGGACAGGGGGTTGGAAACACCATATATTTT.

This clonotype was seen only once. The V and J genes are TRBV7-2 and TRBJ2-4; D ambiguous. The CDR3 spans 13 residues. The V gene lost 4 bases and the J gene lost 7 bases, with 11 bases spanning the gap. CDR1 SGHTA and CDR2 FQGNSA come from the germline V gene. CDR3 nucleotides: TGTGCCAGCAGCTCCCACGGTGGCAACATTCAGTACTTC. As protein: CASSSHGGNIQYF.

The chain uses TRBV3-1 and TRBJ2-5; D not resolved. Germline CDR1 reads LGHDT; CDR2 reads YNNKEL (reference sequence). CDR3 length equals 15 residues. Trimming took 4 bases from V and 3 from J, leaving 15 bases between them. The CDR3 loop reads CASSLLLTGKETQYF. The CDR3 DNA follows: TGTGCCAGCAGCCTCCTCTTGACGGGCAAAGAGACCCAGTACTTC.

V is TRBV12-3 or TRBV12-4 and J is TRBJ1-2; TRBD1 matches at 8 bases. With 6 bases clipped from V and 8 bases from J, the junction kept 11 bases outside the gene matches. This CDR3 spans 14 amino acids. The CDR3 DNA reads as TGTGCCAGCAGCACCGGGACAGGCACTAAGGGCTACACCTTC. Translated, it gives CASSTGTGTKGYTF.

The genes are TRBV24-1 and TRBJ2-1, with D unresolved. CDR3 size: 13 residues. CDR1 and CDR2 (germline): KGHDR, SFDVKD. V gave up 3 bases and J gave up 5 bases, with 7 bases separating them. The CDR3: CATSDRRNNEQFF. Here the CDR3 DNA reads TGTGCCACCAGTGATAGAAGAAACAATGAGCAGTTCTTC.

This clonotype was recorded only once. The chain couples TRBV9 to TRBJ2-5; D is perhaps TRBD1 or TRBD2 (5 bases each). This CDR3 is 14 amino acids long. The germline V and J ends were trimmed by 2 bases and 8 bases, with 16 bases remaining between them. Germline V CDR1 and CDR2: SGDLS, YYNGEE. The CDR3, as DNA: TGTGCCAGCAGCGTGAACCGGGACCCGAGAACCCAGTACTTC. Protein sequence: CASSVNRDPRTQYF.

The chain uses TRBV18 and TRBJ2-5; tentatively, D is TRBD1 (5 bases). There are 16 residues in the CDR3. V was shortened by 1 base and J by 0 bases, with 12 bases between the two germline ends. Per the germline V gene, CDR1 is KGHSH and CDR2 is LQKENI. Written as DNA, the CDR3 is TGTGCCAGCTCACCACTTGTCACAGGATACCAAGAGACCCAGTACTTC. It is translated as CASSPLVTGYQETQYF. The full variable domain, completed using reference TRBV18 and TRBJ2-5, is NAGVMQNPRHLVRRRGQEARLRCSPMKGHSHVYWYRQLPEEGLKFMVYLQKENIIDESGMPKERFSAEFPKEGPSILRIQQVVRGDSAAYFCASSPLVTGYQETQYFGPGTRLLVL.

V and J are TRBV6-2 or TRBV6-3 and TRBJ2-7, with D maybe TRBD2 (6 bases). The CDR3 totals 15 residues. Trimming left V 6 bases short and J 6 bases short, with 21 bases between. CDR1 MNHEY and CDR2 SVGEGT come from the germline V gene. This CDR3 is CASSRPPSSVSEQYV. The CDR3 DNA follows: TGTGCCAGCAGCCGTCCACCCTCTAGCGTGAGCGAGCAGTACGTC.

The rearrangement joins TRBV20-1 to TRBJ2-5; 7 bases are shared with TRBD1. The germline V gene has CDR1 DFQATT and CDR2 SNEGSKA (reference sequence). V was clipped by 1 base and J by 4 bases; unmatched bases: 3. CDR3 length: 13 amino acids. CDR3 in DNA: TGCAGTGCTAGAGTTCCAGGGGGAGAGACCCAGTACTTC. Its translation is CSARVPGGETQYF.

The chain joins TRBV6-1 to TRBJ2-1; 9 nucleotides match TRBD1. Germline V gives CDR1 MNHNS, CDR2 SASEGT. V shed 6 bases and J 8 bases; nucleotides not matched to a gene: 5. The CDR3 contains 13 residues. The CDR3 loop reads CASRTGGSDEQFF. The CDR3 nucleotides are TGTGCCAGCAGGACAGGGGGATCGGATGAGCAGTTCTTC.